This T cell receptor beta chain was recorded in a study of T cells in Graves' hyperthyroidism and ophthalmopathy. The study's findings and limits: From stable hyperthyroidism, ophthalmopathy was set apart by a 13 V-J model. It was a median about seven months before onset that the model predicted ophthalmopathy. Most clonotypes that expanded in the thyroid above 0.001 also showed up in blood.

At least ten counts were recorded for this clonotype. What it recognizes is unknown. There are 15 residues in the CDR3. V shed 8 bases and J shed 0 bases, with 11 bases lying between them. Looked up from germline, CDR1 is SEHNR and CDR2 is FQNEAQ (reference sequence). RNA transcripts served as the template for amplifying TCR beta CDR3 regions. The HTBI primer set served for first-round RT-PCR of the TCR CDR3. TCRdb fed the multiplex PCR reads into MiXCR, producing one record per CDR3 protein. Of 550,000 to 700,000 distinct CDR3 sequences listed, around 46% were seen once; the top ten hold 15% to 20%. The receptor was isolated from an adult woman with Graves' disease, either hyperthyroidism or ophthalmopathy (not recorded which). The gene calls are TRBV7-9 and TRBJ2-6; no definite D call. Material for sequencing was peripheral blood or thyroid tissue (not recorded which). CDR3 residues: CASGVRASGANVLTF. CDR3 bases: TGTGCCAGCGGGGTCCGAGCCTCTGGGGCCAACGTCCTGACTTTC. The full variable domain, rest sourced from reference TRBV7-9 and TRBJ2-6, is DTGVSQNPRHKITKRGQNVTFRCDPISEHNRLYWYRQTLGQGPEFLTYFQNEAQLEKSRLLSDRFSAERPKGSFSTLEIQRTEQGDSAMYLCASGVRASGANVLTFGAGSRLTVL.